This TCR beta chain derives from a study of Ad26.COV2.S vaccination and SARS-CoV-2 variants. Study conclusions and caveats: Using TCR breadth and depth analyses may have led to underestimated total T cell responses. Post-vaccination breadth of spike-specific CD8+ and CD4+ T cell responses was reportedly substantial.

Indicated treatment: some 20 received Ad26.COV2.S at low or high dose, single or two shots; 5 received placebo; per-sample allocation not given. Sampling happened 63 days after the first vaccine or placebo injection. With respect to this clone: Its target is not known.

The table came from immunoSEQ multiplex PCR; TCRdb's copy has only in-frame clones and leaves some out. The sample lists about 350,000 clones, 86% occurring once. Trimming took 2 bases from V and 5 from J; bases not matched to a gene: 7. CDR1 is SQVTM and CDR2 is ANQGSEA in the germline V gene. CDR3 length: 14 residues. Specimen: peripheral blood, collected in a trial of Ad26.COV2.S vaccine versus placebo. The chain uses TRBV29-1 and TRBJ1-2; 8 bases fit TRBD1. This sequence was found in a person aged 18 to 59 who received the Ad26.COV2.S COVID-19 vaccine or a placebo. The CDR3 loop reads CSVELAGGGYGYTF. In nucleotides, the CDR3 is TGCAGCGTTGAACTGGCAGGGGGCGGGTATGGCTACACCTTC. The complete variable domain, with remaining parts taken from reference TRBV29-1 and TRBJ1-2, reads SAVISQKPSRDICQRGTSLTIQCQVDSQVTMMFWYRQQPGQSLTLIATANQGSEATYESGFVIDKFPISRPNLTFSTLTVSNMSPEDSSIYLCSVELAGGGYGYTFGSGTRLTVV.